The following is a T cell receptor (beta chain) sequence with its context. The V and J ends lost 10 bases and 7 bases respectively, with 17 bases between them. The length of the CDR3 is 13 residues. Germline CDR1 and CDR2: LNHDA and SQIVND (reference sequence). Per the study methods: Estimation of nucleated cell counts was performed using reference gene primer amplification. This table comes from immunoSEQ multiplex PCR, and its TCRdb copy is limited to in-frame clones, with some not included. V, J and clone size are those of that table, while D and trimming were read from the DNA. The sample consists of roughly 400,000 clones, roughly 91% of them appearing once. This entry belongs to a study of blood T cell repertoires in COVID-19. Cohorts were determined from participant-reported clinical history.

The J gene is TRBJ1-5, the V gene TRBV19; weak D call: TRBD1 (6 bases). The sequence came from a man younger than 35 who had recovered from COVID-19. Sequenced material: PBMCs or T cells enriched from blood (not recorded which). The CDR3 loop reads CATWGGAWQPQHF. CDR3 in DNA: TGTGCCACCTGGGGGGGGGCTTGGCAGCCCCAGCATTTT.